This TCR beta chain was recovered during a study of CXCR3-negative and CXCR3-positive naive CD8 T cells. Across the whole study: Total TRB output reached about 135 million reads, about 1.5 +/- 0.3 million per library. Study-level results: Naive CXCR3-positive and CXCR3-negative cells shared TRBV-TRBJ usage; memory cells diverged.

Points on this clonotype: Antigen specificity is unknown.

This CDR3 is built from 16 residues. Germline V CDR1 and CDR2: SGDLS, YYNGEE. Researchers prepared the TRB cDNA libraries using 5' RACE with UMI labels. Following a re-call of the 5' RACE reads, TCRdb has one entry per CDR3 protein and lacks DNA. The sample has about 40,000 distinct CDR3 sequences. V is TRBV9 and J is TRBJ2-2; TCRdb designates TRBD1, a call that cannot be tested without DNA. The origin of this receptor is a human donor in good health. Some clones in this sample may be carry-over from other donors' samples. Sample: memory CD8+ T cells from blood. CDR3 amino acids: CASSVEAGDVSGELFF.